The rows below give T cell receptor beta chains drawn from one sample of a study of T cells in Graves' hyperthyroidism and ophthalmopathy. Each CDR3 protein gets one entry after TCRdb re-called the multiplex PCR reads with MiXCR. The sample records 360,000 or so distinct CDR3 sequences, 12% to 15% being singletons. Material for sequencing was blood. These receptor sequences come from a woman aged 55-69 years with Graves' ophthalmopathy. Each CDR3 is given with its conserved first and last residue. D genes are given only for firm matches. Size is stated for part of the rows, as once, few or many counts, or as a class when the clone is expanded.

>14|many|TRBV5-8|TRBJ1-3|.
CASSLIGAGNTIYF
TGTGCCAGCAGCCTCATAGGGGCTGGAAACACCATATATTTT
>15|few|TRBV4-2|TRBJ1-2|TRBD1
CASSQETGGDYGYTF
TGTGCCAGCAGCCAAGAAACAGGGGGCGACTATGGCTACACCTTC
>15|many|TRBV20-1|TRBJ2-3|.
CSARSPGSNTDTQYF
TGCAGTGCTAGAAGCCCGGGATCAAACACAGATACGCAGTATTTT
>18|few|TRBV25-1|TRBJ2-2|TRBD2
CASSEWGLANANTGELFF
TGTGCCAGCAGTGAATGGGGACTAGCGAATGCGAACACCGGGGAGCTGTTTTTT
>12|few|TRBV29-1|TRBJ2-4|.
CSATGSGDIQYF
TGCAGCGCGACAGGGTCGGGGGACATTCAGTACTTC
>15|.|TRBV9|TRBJ1-2|TRBD1
CASSRRGLLEGGYTF
TGTGCCAGCAGCAGGAGGGGGCTCCTAGAGGGTGGCTACACCTTC
>17|many|TRBV5-1|TRBJ2-3|TRBD1
CASSLAGTGWSTDTQYF
TGCGCCAGCAGCTTAGCCGGGACAGGGTGGAGCACAGATACGCAGTATTTT
>16|.|TRBV6-5|TRBJ1-2|.
CASSSLTGVRNYGYTF
TGTGCCAGCAGTTCCCTAACTGGGGTTAGGAACTATGGCTACACCTTC
>11|many|TRBV30|TRBJ2-5|.
CAWSVQETQYF
TGTGCCTGGAGTGTACAGGAGACCCAGTACTTC
>18|few|TRBV7-8|TRBJ2-1|TRBD2
CASSLVRTSGRIYNEQFF
TGTGCCAGCAGCTTAGTGAGGACTAGCGGGAGAATCTACAATGAGCAGTTCTTC
>17|few|TRBV5-1|TRBJ1-4|.
CASRPGTAVGLNEKLFF
TGCGCCAGCAGGCCCGGGACCGCCGTCGGATTAAATGAAAAACTGTTTTTT
>15|many|TRBV28|TRBJ2-7|.
CASRTPGTGTYEQYF
TGTGCCAGCAGAACCCCCGGGACGGGTACATACGAGCAGTACTTC
>13|many|TRBV12-3/TRBV12-4|TRBJ2-2|.
CASSLQLGGELFF
TGTGCCAGCAGTCTTCAGTTAGGCGGGGAGCTGTTTTTT
>14|many|TRBV28|TRBJ1-5|.
CASSLKQPNQPQHF
TGTGCCAGCAGTTTGAAACAGCCCAATCAGCCCCAGCATTTT